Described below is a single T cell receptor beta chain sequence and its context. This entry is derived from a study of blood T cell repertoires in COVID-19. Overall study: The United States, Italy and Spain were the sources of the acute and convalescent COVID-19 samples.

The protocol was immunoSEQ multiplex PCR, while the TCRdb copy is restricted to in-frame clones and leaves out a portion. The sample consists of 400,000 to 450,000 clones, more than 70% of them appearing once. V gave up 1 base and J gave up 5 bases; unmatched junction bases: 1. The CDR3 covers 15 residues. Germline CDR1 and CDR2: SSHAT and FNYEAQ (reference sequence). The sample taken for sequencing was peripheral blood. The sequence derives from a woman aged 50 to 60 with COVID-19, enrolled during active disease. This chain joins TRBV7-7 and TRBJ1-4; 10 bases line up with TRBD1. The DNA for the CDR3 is TGTGCCAGCAGCTTAGGGACAGGGGGGAATGAAAAACTGTTTTTT. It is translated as CASSLGTGGNEKLFF. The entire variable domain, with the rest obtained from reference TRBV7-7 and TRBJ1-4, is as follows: GAGVSQSPRYKVTKRGQDVTLRCDPISSHATLYWYQQALGQGPEFLTYFNYEAQPDKSGLPSDRFSAERPEGSISTLTIQRTEQRDSAMYRCASSLGTGGNEKLFFGSGTQLSVL.